This TCR beta chain was sequenced during a study of TIL therapy for anti-PD-1-resistant metastatic lung cancer. For the study at large: Half of patients were current or former smokers. Tumors carried a median about 1.6 non-synonymous mutations per megabase.

Time point indicated: pre-treatment sample, taken before nivolumab and TIL therapy. Patients were adults with stage 4 NSCLC. The libraries were made with immunoSEQ v3. Assay used: immunoSEQ multiplex PCR; TCRdb lists only in-frame clones, some missing. The sample lists approximately 22,000 clones, just over 70% occurring once. V lost 5 bases and J lost 0, with 25 bases in between. Germline assignment: CDR1 SEHNR and CDR2 FQNEAQ (reference sequence). This CDR3 has 19 amino acids. The sample in question was blood, obtained at baseline. The sequence was obtained from a person aged 25-85 years with non-small cell lung cancer. V is TRBV7-9 and J is TRBJ1-1, with D perhaps matching TRBD1 (6 bases). The CDR3 coding sequence is TGTGCCAGCAGCCCGAAAGCGTCCGCGGACAGAAGCATGAACACTGAAGCTTTCTTT. This translates into CASSPKASADRSMNTEAFF. Filled out from reference TRBV7-9 and TRBJ1-1, the complete variable domain reads DTGVSQNPRHKITKRGQNVTFRCDPISEHNRLYWYRQTLGQGPEFLTYFQNEAQLEKSRLLSDRFSAERPKGSFSTLEIQRTEQGDSAMYLCASSPKASADRSMNTEAFFGQGTRLTVV.